The T cell receptor (beta chain) described here comes from a study of blood T cell repertoires in COVID-19. Study-wide context: Donors in the United States, Italy and Spain gave samples during acute or convalescent COVID-19.

As originally analysed: The assay estimated nucleated cells by amplifying reference gene primers. The assay was immunoSEQ multiplex PCR, and TCRdb's table has in-frame clones only and misses some. D and trimming were read from the DNA, whereas the V and J calls and clone size are those reported in that table. The sample has hundreds of thousands of clones, more than 80% seen once. The V and J ends lost 0 bases and 3 bases respectively, with 10 bases between them. The germline V gene encodes CDR1 MRHNA and CDR2 SNTAGT. This CDR3 has 15 residues. The source is a young woman with acute or convalescent COVID-19. The chain is built from TRBV6-4 and TRBJ2-3; tentative D call: TRBD2 (5 bases). The sequencing sample was made of peripheral blood. Written as DNA, the CDR3 is TGTGCCAGCAGTGACTCGATGGAGGCGACAGATACGCAGTATTTT. Its translation: CASSDSMEATDTQYF.